One and the same sample provided the 23 T cell receptor beta chains below, sequenced in a study of blood T cells in healthy people across ages. For the second PCR, which ran for roughly 7 to 11 cycles, a sample-barcoded 5' primer and a J-beta primer mix were used. TCRdb independently ran MiXCR on the 5' RACE reads; one entry per CDR3 protein. The table lists approximately 1.5 million distinct CDR3 sequences, about 45% of them singletons. Sequencing was carried out using blood. The receptors derive from a woman aged 18 to 35 in good health.

CDR3 bases: TGCGCCAGCAGCCAAGAACAGGATAGAGGTTCACCCCTCCACTTT. Translation: CASSQEQDRGSPLHF. The chain uses TRBV4-1 and TRBJ1-6; a weak D match, TRBD1 (5 bases). V dropped 0 bases and J dropped 9 bases, with 12 bases sitting between them. Germline V gives CDR1 MGHRA, CDR2 YSYEKL. This CDR3 has 15 amino acids.

The V and J genes are TRBV7-6 and TRBJ2-1; 8 bases line up with TRBD2. V shed 5 bases and J 1 base; nucleotides not matched to a gene: 4. CDR1 is SGHVS, CDR2 FNYEAQ, per germline. The CDR3 extends over 15 amino acids. The CDR3 DNA reads as TGTGCCAGCAGCATCGAGCGGGGGTCCTACAATGAGCAGTTCTTC. It specifies CASSIERGSYNEQFF.

V usage is TRBV7-9 and J usage is TRBJ1-1, with 10 bases identical to TRBD1. Germline CDR1 SEHNR, CDR2 FQNEAQ (reference sequence). This CDR3 region has 18 residues. The junction had 13 bases not matched to a gene; V was cut back by 3 bases and J by 3 bases. The CDR3 sequence is CASSFPRTGGVGDTEAFF. Here the CDR3 DNA reads TGTGCCAGCAGCTTCCCACGGACAGGGGGTGTCGGAGACACTGAAGCTTTCTTT.

This chain connects TRBV6-2 or TRBV6-3 to TRBJ1-5, with D possibly being TRBD1 (6 bases). This CDR3 spans 14 amino acids. Germline CDR1 is MNHEY and CDR2 is SVGEGT. The V and J ends lost 5 bases and 5 bases respectively, with 13 bases between them. CDR3 bases: TGTGCCAGCAGTACGCGGACAGATGATCAGCCCCAGCATTTT. This sequence encodes CASSTRTDDQPQHF.

J is TRBJ2-3 and V is TRBV29-1; TRBD2 aligns across 12 bases. The CDR3 length is 16 residues. V lost 3 bases, J lost 4 bases, and 8 bases stayed unmatched. CDR1 and CDR2 from the germline V gene are SQVTM and ANQGSEA. CDR3 residues: CSVENLAGGRSDTQYF. As DNA, the CDR3 is TGCAGCGTTGAGAACCTAGCGGGGGGGCGATCAGATACGCAGTATTTT.

The chain links TRBV2 to TRBJ1-5; D is unresolved. The germline CDR1 and CDR2 sequences are SNHLY and FYNNEI. This CDR3 comprises 18 residues. With 5 bases removed from V and 0 bases from J, the gap between germline ends came to 20 bases. This chain's CDR3 is CASSREVLRAYSNQPQHF. The CDR3 DNA reads as TGTGCCAGCAGTCGGGAGGTCCTGCGGGCTTATAGCAATCAGCCCCAGCATTTT. The complete variable domain, with remaining parts taken from reference TRBV2 and TRBJ1-5, reads EPEVTQTPSHQVTQMGQEVILRCVPISNHLYFYWYRQILGQKVEFLVSFYNNEISEKSEIFDDQFSVERPDGSNFTLKIRSTKLEDSAMYFCASSREVLRAYSNQPQHFGDGTRLSIL.

The J gene is TRBJ2-4, the V gene TRBV20-1, with TRBD1 matching 11 bases. The DNA end is a closer match to TRBJ2-5, so the J assignment may be wrong. The CDR3 consists of 14 residues. The germline V gene encodes CDR1 DFQATT and CDR2 SNEGSKA (reference sequence). The CDR3 sequence: CSARTGGLGETQYF. The CDR3 DNA is TGCAGTGCGCGGACAGGGGGCTTAGGAGAGACCCAGTACTTC.

The chain links TRBV7-2 to TRBJ1-1; D is ambiguous. V gave up 4 bases and J gave up 3 bases, with 21 bases separating them. Germline V gene data show CDR1 as SGHTA and CDR2 as FQGNSA. There are 17 residues in the CDR3. This CDR3 is CASSSRLHSRADTEAFF. The CDR3 DNA reads TGTGCCAGCAGCTCCCGCCTCCACTCCCGAGCGGACACTGAAGCTTTCTTT. The whole variable domain, remainder taken from reference TRBV7-2 and TRBJ1-1, is GAGVSQSPSNKVTEKGKDVELRCDPISGHTALYWYRQSLGQGLEFLIYFQGNSAPDKSGLPSDRFSAERTGGSVSTLTIQRTQQEDSAVYLCASSSRLHSRADTEAFFGQGTRLTVV.

This clonotype was picked up a small number of times. The V and J genes are TRBV12-3 or TRBV12-4 and TRBJ2-7, with D uncertain. V lost 6 bases and J lost 8, with 11 bases in between. The CDR3 length is 11 residues. CDR3 nucleotide sequence: TGTGCCAGCAGCCATGGTGGTAAGCAGTACTTC. Translation gives CASSHGGKQYF.

This rearrangement joins TRBV9 to TRBJ2-5; D unclear. The end of the DNA is better explained by TRBJ2-7, so the J call may be wrong. This CDR3 has 14 amino acids. Germline V gene sequence: CDR1 SGDLS, CDR2 YYNGEE. Here the CDR3 reads CASSVGGSPHEQYF. CDR3 DNA: TGTGCCAGCAGCGTAGGGGGAAGCCCCCACGAGCAGTACTTC.

The chain is built from TRBV20-1 and TRBJ2-5; maybe TRBD2 (5 bases). The V end lost 3 bases, the J end lost 5 bases, and 19 bases lay between the germline ends. Germline V CDR1 and CDR2: DFQATT, SNEGSKA (reference sequence). The CDR3 has 15 amino acids. CDR3 region: CSASHPLASMETQYF. The CDR3 DNA reads TGCAGTGCTAGCCACCCCCTAGCTAGTATGGAGACCCAGTACTTC.

The chain is built from TRBV16 and TRBJ1-6; D uncertain. The CDR3 is 16 amino acids. Germline loops: CDR1 KGHSY, CDR2 FQNENV. The germline V and J ends were trimmed by 0 bases and 0 bases, with 6 bases remaining between them. The chain's CDR3 is CASSQSLSSYNSPLHF. DNA of the CDR3: TGTGCCAGCAGCCAATCGCTGAGCTCCTATAATTCACCCCTCCACTTT. Using reference TRBV16 and TRBJ1-6 for the parts outside the CDR3, the full variable domain is GEEVAQTPKHLVRGEGQKAKLYCAPIKGHSYVFWYQQVLKNEFKFLISFQNENVFDETGMPKERFSAKCLPNSPCSLEIQATKLEDSAVYFCASSQSLSSYNSPLHFGNGTRLTVT.

The rearrangement uses TRBV29-1 and TRBJ1-5; TRBD1 is a possible D gene (6 bases). V was clipped by 4 bases and J by 6 bases, with 10 bases between them. CDR3 length: 12 amino acids. In germline, CDR1 is SQVTM, CDR2 ANQGSEA. The CDR3 is CSVGDTAQPQHF. The CDR3 DNA reads as TGCAGCGTTGGGGACACCGCTCAGCCCCAGCATTTT.

V gene TRBV9 combines with J gene TRBJ1-2, with D uncertain. Germline values: CDR1 SGDLS, CDR2 YYNGEE. Deletions cut 0 bases from V and 4 bases from J, with 7 bases between. The CDR3 extends over 13 amino acids. Here the CDR3 DNA reads TGTGCCAGCAGCGTAGACGGAGTCTATGGCTACACCTTC. Protein product: CASSVDGVYGYTF. Using reference TRBV9 and TRBJ1-2 for the parts outside the CDR3, the full variable domain is DSGVTQTPKHLITATGQRVTLRCSPRSGDLSVYWYQQSLDQGLQFLIQYYNGEERAKGNILERFSAQQFPDLHSELNLSSLELGDSALYFCASSVDGVYGYTFGSGTRLTVV.

This rearrangement joins TRBV6-2 or TRBV6-3 to TRBJ2-3; 10 bases are a match to TRBD2. From germline, CDR1 is MNHEY and CDR2 SVGEGT. J was trimmed by 7 bases and V by 7 bases; bases with no gene match: 8. CDR3 size: 14 residues. The CDR3 DNA reads as TGTGCCAGCAAACTAGCGGGGAACGAACATACGCAGTATTTT. Protein product: CASKLAGNEHTQYF.

The CDR3 sequence: CASSVYGVPYNEQFF. In DNA, the CDR3 is TGTGCCAGCAGCGTCTACGGAGTCCCCTACAATGAGCAGTTCTTC. The chain combines TRBV9 with TRBJ2-1; no clear D. This CDR3 comprises 15 residues. Per germline, CDR1 SGDLS and CDR2 YYNGEE. V lost 2 bases and J lost 2, with 11 bases in between.

This clonotype appeared a few times. CDR3 protein: CASSQGPSSTDTQYF. The DNA for the CDR3 is TGCGCCAGCAGCCAAGGTCCGTCTAGCACAGATACGCAGTATTTT. This chain connects TRBV4-3 to TRBJ2-3; D gene uncertain. CDR3 length equals 15 residues. Per germline, CDR1 LGHNA and CDR2 YSLEER. The V end lost 1 base, the J end lost 0 bases, and 8 bases lay between the germline ends.

This clonotype has more than one count but fewer than ten. This chain connects TRBV7-8 to TRBJ2-7; possibly TRBD2 for D (6 bases). The CDR3 consists of 15 residues. The germline gives CDR1 SGHVS, CDR2 FQNEAQ. The V gene lost 0 bases and the J gene lost 4 bases, with 13 bases spanning the gap. Here the CDR3 DNA reads TGTGCCAGCAGCTTAGCGTGGGCTAGCGAGTACGAGCAGTACTTC. Protein: CASSLAWASEYEQYF.

The V call is TRBV4-1, the J call TRBJ2-5; either TRBD1 or TRBD2 may fit D (6 bases each). Per germline, CDR1 MGHRA and CDR2 YSYEKL. Between the trimmed V and J ends, which lost 0 bases and 11 bases, there was a span of 13 bases. The CDR3 has 13 amino acids. The CDR3 region is CASSQEGGWEQYF. CDR3 bases: TGCGCCAGCAGCCAAGAAGGGGGGTGGGAGCAGTACTTC.

The rearrangement uses TRBV20-1 and TRBJ2-5; 8 bases match TRBD2. The germline V gene has CDR1 DFQATT and CDR2 SNEGSKA (reference sequence). This CDR3 has 17 amino acids. Trimming cost V 0 bases and J 4 bases; bases outside gene matches: 13. CDR3 in DNA: TGCAGTGCTAGAGATTCATTGCGGAGAGCGGGAGCAGAGACCCAGTACTTC. As protein: CSARDSLRRAGAETQYF.

The gene calls are TRBV7-6 and TRBJ2-3; 8 positions agree with TRBD1. The germline V gene encodes CDR1 SGHVS and CDR2 FNYEAQ. The CDR3 runs to 18 residues. The V gene end was trimmed by 4 bases and the J gene end by 0 bases; junction bases not matched to a gene: 12. CDR3 protein: CASSSPKTGGTSTDTQYF. The CDR3 DNA reads as TGTGCCAGCAGCTCCCCAAAAACAGGGGGAACTAGCACAGATACGCAGTATTTT.

Comment on this clonotype: A much larger clone sits a single nucleotide away, making a read error possible. The chain joins TRBV29-1 to TRBJ2-1; D is undetermined. Germline lookup yields CDR1 SQVTM and CDR2 ANQGSEA. The CDR3 spans 12 residues. Trimming left V 6 bases short and J 8 bases short, with 14 bases between. In DNA, the CDR3 is TGCAGCGTCGATACTACTATCTATGAGCAGTTCTTC. Amino acid sequence: CSVDTTIYEQFF.

The genes are TRBV13 and TRBJ1-1; no definite D call. Germline CDR1 and CDR2: PRHDT and FYEKMQ (reference sequence). Trimming took off 4 bases at V and 5 bases at J, with 17 bases between the two ends. CDR3 length equals 15 residues. Here the CDR3 reads CASSSGAGAGTEAFF. The CDR3 DNA reads as TGTGCCAGCAGCTCCGGAGCCGGTGCGGGAACTGAAGCTTTCTTT.